The sequence of this T cell receptor (beta chain) was determined in a study of PD-1 blockade in classical Hodgkin lymphoma (dated by TCRdb to the early 2020s). About the full investigation: Nivolumab dosing was 3 mg/kg intravenously every 2 weeks, continuing until either disease progression or unacceptable toxicity. The study used CyTOF and TCR beta sequencing to define a peripheral blood immune signature of response to PD-1 blockade in classical Hodgkin lymphoma. General conclusions and limits of the study: Baseline diversity similar to that of newly diagnosed patients was observed in trial patients achieving complete response, whereas significantly lower diversity was observed in partial responders and progressors. The study was restricted to a single clinical trial cohort, and the causes of repertoire differences, possibly disease activity or prior therapy, were left undefined. A significant rise by C4D1 was seen in CD4+ but not CD8+ TCR diversity (p=0.0027 vs p=0.16), with the rise being most apparent in complete responders (p=0.02). Baseline TCR diversity was reported to be lower in newly diagnosed patients than in healthy donors and to be lower still in relapsed/refractory patients. Diversity was lower in patients who began nivolumab less than 1 year after ASCT, so these patients were left out of later analyses to avoid confounding by immune reconstitution.

This specimen's time point label, per the study, means: cycle 4 day 1 (C4D1), after about 6 weeks of nivolumab. Every trial patient had relapsed after autologous stem cell transplantation, and cohorts A, B and C differed in prior brentuximab vedotin exposure. The trial cohort included more than 55 patients with relapsed/refractory classical Hodgkin lymphoma, and each patient had a best overall response of complete response, partial response or progressive disease. Single-agent nivolumab was administered to trial patients in the multi-cohort phase II CheckMate 205 trial. An independent review committee assessed best overall response by applying the 2007 International Working Group response criteria. Trial PBMCs were collected immediately before nivolumab initiation (C1D1) and during therapy at cycle 2 day 1 and cycle 4 day 1. Peripheral blood was collected in 8 mL Vacutainer Cell Preparation Tubes, from which PBMCs were isolated by centrifugation and then cryopreserved.

Comment on this clone: The antigen this receptor binds is unknown. Per-nucleotide qualities are absent, and no much larger clonotype sits a single base away.

Genomic DNA was isolated using the Qiagen DNeasy kit from unsorted PBMCs as well as from negatively selected CD4+ and CD8+ fractions. TCR beta CDR3 regions were subjected to amplification by immunoSEQ multiplex PCR with primers that anneal to V and J segments. A synthetic immune receptor repertoire was used to minimize amplification bias, and remaining bias was computationally removed after sequencing. The paper's processing steps were these. Custom Python scripts were used to quantify repertoire diversity as the Shannon entropy index. The unsorted, CD4+ and CD8+ repertoires were each analyzed separately, with the exception of combined analyses, where CD4+ and CD8+ sequences were merged in silico. A clone was considered expanded if an increase in frequency of at least 2-fold after treatment relative to C1D1 was found, and a pseudocount of 0.5 was applied to clones undetected at baseline. Singleton clones were defined as clones with 0 or 1 copy at C1D1, and non-singleton clones were defined as clones with 2 or more copies. By matching protein sequences in sorted samples from the same patient, clones expanded in unsorted samples were annotated as CD4+, CD8+ or unknown. Wilcoxon tests on paired samples were used to test diversity changes from C1D1 to C4D1. TCRdb re-hosts the immuneACCESS table, in-frame sequences only. Its copies lack some clones; in the studies checked, an unresolved V gene accounts for under half of them, and the cause for the rest is not known. The V and J calls and clone size were taken over from that table, and D and trimming were inferred from the DNA. The sample has 96,000 or so clones on record, roughly 91% of them singletons. The leading ten clones occupy 2% of the sample.

The CDR3 starts with the cysteine, ends with the phenylalanine, and has 12 residues. Only the CDR3 DNA is retained, 36 bases long and in frame from the first base. V sheds 0 bases and J sheds 6 bases, leaving 3 bases between their ends. The CDR1 and CDR2 encoded by the germline V gene are SGHTS and YDEGEE. The sample consisted of peripheral blood mononuclear cells (PBMCs), taken before the fourth cycle of nivolumab. The receptor was derived from a human donor with classical Hodgkin lymphoma. The chain is assembled from TRBV5-8 and TRBJ1-4; the D gene cannot be resolved reliably. DNA sequence: TGTGCCAGCAGCTTGGTCTATGAAAAACTGTTTTTT. This yields the protein CASSLVYEKLFF.